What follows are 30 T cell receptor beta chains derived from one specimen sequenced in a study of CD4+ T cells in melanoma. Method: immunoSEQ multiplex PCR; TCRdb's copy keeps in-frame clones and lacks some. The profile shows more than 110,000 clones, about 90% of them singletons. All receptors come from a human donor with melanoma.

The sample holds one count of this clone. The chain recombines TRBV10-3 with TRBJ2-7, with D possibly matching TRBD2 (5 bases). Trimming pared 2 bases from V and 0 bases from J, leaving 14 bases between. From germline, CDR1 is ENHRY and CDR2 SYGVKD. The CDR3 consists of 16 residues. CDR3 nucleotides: TGTGCCATCAGTGAGAGTCCCCAGCGGAACTCCTACGAGCAGTACTTC. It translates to CAISESPQRNSYEQYF.

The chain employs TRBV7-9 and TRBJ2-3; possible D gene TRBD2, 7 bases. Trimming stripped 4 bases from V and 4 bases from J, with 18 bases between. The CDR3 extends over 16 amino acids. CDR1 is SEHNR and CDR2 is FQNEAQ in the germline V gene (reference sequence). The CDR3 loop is CASSYRGAGGADTQYF. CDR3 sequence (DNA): TGTGCCAGCAGCTACCGGGGGGCTGGGGGCGCAGATACGCAGTATTTT.

CDR3 protein: CASSSGQLVYGYTF. The DNA of the CDR3 is TGTGCCAGCAGCAGTGGACAGCTTGTTTATGGCTACACCTTC. The rearrangement links TRBV5-6 to TRBJ1-2; possibly TRBD1 for D (6 bases). V was cut by 4 bases and J by 5 bases, with 15 bases left in between. Germline V gives CDR1 SGHDT, CDR2 YYEEEE. CDR3 length: 14 amino acids.

CDR3 in DNA: TGTGCCAGCAGTGACCCCCTGGGGAAACAGATTTGGGGCAATCAGCCCCAGCATTTT. Translating it yields CASSDPLGKQIWGNQPQHF. This chain links TRBV6-1 with TRBJ1-5; D remains unclear. The V gene lost 3 bases and the J gene lost 2 bases, with 23 bases spanning the gap. CDR3 size: 19 residues. In germline, CDR1 is MNHNS, CDR2 SASEGT.

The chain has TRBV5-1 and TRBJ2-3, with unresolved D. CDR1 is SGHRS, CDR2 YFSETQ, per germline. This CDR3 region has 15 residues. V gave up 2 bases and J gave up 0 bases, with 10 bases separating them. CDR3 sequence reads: CASSFLPTSTDTQYF. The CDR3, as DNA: TGCGCCAGCAGCTTTCTACCTACTAGCACAGATACGCAGTATTTT.

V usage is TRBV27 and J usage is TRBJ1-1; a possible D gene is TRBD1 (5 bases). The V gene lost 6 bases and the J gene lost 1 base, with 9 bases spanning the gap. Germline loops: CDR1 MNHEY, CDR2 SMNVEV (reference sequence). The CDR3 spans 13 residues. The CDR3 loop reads CASRKTGNTEAFF. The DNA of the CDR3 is TGTGCCAGCAGAAAAACAGGGAACACTGAAGCTTTCTTT.

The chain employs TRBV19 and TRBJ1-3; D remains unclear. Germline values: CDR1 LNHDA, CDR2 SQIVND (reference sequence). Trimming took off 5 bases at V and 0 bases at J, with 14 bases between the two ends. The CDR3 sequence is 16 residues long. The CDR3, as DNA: TGTGCCAGTAGTGCCCTGATTCTCCACTCTGGAAACACCATATATTTT. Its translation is CASSALILHSGNTIYF.

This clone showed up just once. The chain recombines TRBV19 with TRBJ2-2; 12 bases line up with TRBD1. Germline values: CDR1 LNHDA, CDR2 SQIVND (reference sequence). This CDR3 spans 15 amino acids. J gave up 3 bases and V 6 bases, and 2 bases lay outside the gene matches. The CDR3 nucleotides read TGTGCCAGTAGGGGACAGGGGGCTGACACCGGGGAGCTGTTTTTT. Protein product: CASRGQGADTGELFF.

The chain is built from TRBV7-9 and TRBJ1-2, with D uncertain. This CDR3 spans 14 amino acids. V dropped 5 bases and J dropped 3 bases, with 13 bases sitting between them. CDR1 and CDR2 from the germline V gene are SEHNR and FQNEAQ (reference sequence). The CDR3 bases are TGTGCCAGCAGCGCGGGAGGGTCCGACTATGGCTACACCTTC. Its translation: CASSAGGSDYGYTF.

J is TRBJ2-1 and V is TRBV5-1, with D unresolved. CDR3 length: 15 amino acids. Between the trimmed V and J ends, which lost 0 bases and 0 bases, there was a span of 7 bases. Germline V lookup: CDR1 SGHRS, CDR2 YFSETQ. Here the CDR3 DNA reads TGCGCCAGCAGCTTGGAGGGTGGCTCCTACAATGAGCAGTTCTTC. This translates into CASSLEGGSYNEQFF. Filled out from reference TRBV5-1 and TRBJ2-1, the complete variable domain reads KAGVTQTPRYLIKTRGQQVTLSCSPISGHRSVSWYQQTPGQGLQFLFEYFSETQRNKGNFPGRFSGRQFSNSRSEMNVSTLELGDSALYLCASSLEGGSYNEQFFGPGTRLTVL.

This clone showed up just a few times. DNA of the CDR3: TGTGCCAGCGCACCTAGGGAGGGACCCGCGGATACGCAGTATTTT. Translating gives CASAPREGPADTQYF. V is TRBV7-3 and J is TRBJ2-3; 7 bases match TRBD2. In germline, CDR1 is SGHTA, CDR2 FQGTGA. The CDR3 is 15 residues long. V was clipped by 8 bases and J by 6 bases; unmatched bases: 14. Full variable domain (rest looked up from reference TRBV7-3 and TRBJ2-3): GAGVSQTPSNKVTEKGKYVELRCDPISGHTALYWYRQSLGQGPEFLIYFQGTGAADDSGLPNDRFFAVRPEGSVSTLKIQRTERGDSAVYLCASAPREGPADTQYFGPGTRLTVL.

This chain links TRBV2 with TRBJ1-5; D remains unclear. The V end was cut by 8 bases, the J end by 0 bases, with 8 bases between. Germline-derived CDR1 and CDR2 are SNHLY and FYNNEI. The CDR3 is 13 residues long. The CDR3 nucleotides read TGTGCCAGCTTACCAGATAGCAATCAGCCCCAGCATTTT. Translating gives CASLPDSNQPQHF.

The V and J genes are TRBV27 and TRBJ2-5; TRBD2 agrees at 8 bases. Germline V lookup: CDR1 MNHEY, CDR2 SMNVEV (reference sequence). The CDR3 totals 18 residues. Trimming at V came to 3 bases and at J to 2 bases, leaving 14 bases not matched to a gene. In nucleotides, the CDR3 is TGTGCCAGCAGTTTGGCCCCGGGGGCGGGGGGAAATCAAGAGACCCAGTACTTC. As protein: CASSLAPGAGGNQETQYF.

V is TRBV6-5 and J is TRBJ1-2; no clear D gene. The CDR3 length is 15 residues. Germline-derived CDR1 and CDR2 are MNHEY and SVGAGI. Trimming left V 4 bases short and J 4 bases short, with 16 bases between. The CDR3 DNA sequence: TGTGCCAGCAGTTCCGATGGACGGCTTCGCTATGGCTACACCTTC. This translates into CASSSDGRLRYGYTF.

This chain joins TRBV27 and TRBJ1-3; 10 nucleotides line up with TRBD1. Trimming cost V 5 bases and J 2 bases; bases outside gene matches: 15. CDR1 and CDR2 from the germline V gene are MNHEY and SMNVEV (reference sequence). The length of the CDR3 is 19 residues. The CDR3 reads CASSIPRDRGPQAGNTIYF. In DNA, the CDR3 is TGTGCCAGCAGTATACCCCGGGACAGGGGCCCCCAGGCTGGAAACACCATATATTTT.

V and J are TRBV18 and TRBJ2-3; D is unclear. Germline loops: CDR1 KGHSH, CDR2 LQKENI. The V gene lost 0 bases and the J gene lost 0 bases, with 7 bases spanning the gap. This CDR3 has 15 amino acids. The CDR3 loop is CASSPPGLSTDTQYF. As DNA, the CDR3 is TGTGCCAGCTCACCACCAGGGTTAAGCACAGATACGCAGTATTTT.

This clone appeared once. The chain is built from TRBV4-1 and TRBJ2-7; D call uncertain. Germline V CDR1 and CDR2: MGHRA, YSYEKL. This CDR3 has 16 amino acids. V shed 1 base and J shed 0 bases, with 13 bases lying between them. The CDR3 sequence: CASSQGAGGGSYEQYF. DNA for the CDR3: TGCGCCAGCAGCCAAGGGGCAGGCGGCGGCTCCTACGAGCAGTACTTC.

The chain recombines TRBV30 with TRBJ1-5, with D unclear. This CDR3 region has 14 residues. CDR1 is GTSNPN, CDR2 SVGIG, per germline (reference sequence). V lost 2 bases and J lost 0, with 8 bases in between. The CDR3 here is CAWSKGYSNQPQHF. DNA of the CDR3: TGTGCCTGGAGTAAAGGTTATAGCAATCAGCCCCAGCATTTT.

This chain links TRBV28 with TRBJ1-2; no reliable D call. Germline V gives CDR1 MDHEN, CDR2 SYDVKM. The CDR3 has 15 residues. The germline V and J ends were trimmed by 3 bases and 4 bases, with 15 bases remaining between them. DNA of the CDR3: TGTGCCAGCAGTTTCATGAGGACGGACGGCTATGGCTACACCTTC. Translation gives CASSFMRTDGYGYTF.

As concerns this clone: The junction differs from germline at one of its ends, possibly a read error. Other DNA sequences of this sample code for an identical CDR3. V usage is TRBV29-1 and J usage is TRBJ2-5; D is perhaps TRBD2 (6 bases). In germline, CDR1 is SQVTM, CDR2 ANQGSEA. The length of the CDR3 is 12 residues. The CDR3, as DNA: TGTAGCGTTGCGGGAATCCAAGAGACCCAGTACTTC. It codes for CSVAGIQETQYF.

CDR3 DNA sequence: TGTGCCAGCAGCTTCGCAGACAGGAACACTGAAGCTTTCTTT. It specifies CASSFADRNTEAFF. This chain uses TRBV5-5 with TRBJ1-1; tentative D call: TRBD1 (5 bases). The CDR3 runs to 14 residues. Trimming pared 2 bases from V and 1 base from J, leaving 9 bases between. CDR1 SGHKS and CDR2 YYEKEE come from the germline V gene (reference sequence). Based on the CDR3 plus reference TRBV5-5 and TRBJ1-1, the full variable domain is DAGVTQSPTHLIKTRGQQVTLRCSPISGHKSVSWYQQVLGQGPQFIFQYYEKEERGRGNFPDRFSARQFPNYSSELNVNALLLGDSALYLCASSFADRNTEAFFGQGTRLTVV.

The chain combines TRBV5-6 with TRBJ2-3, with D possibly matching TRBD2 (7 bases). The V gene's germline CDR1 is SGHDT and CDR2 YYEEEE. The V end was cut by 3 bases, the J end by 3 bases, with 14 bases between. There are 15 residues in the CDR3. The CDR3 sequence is CASSYGGRSTDTQYF. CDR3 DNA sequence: TGTGCCAGCAGCTACGGGGGGCGGAGTACAGATACGCAGTATTTT.

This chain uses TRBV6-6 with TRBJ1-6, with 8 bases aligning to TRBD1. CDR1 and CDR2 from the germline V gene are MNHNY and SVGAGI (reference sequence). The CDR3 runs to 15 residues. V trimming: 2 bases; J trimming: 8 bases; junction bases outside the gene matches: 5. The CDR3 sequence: CASSYGGTGDSPLHF. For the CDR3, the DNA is TGTGCCAGCAGTTACGGTGGGACAGGTGATTCACCCCTCCACTTT.

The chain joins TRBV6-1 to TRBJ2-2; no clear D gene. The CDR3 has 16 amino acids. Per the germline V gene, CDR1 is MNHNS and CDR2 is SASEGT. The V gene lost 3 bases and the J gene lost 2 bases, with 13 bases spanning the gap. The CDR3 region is CASSEVALFNTGELFF. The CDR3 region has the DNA TGTGCCAGCAGTGAGGTCGCATTGTTTAACACCGGGGAGCTGTTTTTT.

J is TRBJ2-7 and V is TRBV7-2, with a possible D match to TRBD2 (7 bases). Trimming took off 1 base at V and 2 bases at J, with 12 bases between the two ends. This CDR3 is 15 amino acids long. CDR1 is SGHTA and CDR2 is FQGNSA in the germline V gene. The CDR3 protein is CASSLEGGPTYEQYF. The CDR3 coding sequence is TGTGCCAGCAGCTTAGAGGGGGGGCCAACCTACGAGCAGTACTTC. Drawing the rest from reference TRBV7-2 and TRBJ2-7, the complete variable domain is GAGVSQSPSNKVTEKGKDVELRCDPISGHTALYWYRQSLGQGLEFLIYFQGNSAPDKSGLPSDRFSAERTGGSVSTLTIQRTQQEDSAVYLCASSLEGGPTYEQYFGPGTRLTVT.

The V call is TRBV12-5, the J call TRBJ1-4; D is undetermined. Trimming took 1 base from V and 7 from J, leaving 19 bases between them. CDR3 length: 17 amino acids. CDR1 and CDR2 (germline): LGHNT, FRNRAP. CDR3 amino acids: CASGLAFITSPPEKLFF. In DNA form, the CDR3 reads TGTGCTAGTGGTTTGGCCTTTATAACCTCCCCCCCTGAAAAACTGTTTTTT.

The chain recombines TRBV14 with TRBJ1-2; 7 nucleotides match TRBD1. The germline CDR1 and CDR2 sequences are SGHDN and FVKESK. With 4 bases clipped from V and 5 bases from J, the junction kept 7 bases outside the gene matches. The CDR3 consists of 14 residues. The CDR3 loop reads CASSLMGTVYGYTF. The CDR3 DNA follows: TGTGCCAGCAGCCTAATGGGGACAGTTTATGGCTACACCTTC.

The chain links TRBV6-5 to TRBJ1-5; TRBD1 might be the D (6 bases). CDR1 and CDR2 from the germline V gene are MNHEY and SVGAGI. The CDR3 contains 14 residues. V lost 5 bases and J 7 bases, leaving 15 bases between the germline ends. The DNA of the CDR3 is TGTGCCAGCAGTGACCAGGGGTCGGGGCAGCCCCAGCATTTT. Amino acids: CASSDQGSGQPQHF.

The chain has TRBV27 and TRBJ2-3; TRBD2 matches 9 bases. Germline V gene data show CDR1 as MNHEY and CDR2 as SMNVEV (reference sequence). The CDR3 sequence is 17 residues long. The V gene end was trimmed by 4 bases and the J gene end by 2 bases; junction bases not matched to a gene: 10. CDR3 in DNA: TGTGCCAGCAGTTCCGGGGATAGCGGGGGCCCCACAGATACGCAGTATTTT. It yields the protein CASSSGDSGGPTDTQYF.

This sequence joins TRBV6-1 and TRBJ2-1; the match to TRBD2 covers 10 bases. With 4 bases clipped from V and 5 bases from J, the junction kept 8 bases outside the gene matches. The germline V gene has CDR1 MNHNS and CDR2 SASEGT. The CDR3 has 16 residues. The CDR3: CASSGFALAGDNEQFF. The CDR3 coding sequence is TGTGCCAGCAGTGGCTTCGCCCTAGCGGGGGACAATGAGCAGTTCTTC.